The clone carrying this T cell receptor (beta chain) has a handful of counts. PCR amplification relied on 60 Vbeta primers (plus 13 Jbeta primers). Profiled with immunoSEQ multiplex PCR; TCRdb holds only in-frame clones, not every one. The sample has about 120,000 clones, over 75% seen once. This record belongs to a study of cytomegalovirus exposure and HLA in healthy donors. The CDR3 runs to 17 residues. Germline V gene sequence: CDR1 SGHTA, CDR2 FQGNSA. With V trimmed by 2 bases and J by 5 bases, 12 bases remained unmatched. This TCR was sampled from a man aged 40-49 years in good health and CMV-seropositive. Sequences were obtained from PBMCs. This rearrangement joins TRBV7-2 to TRBJ2-5, with TRBD2 identical over 9 bases. The CDR3 sequence is CASSLIPGGGAFETQYF. For the CDR3, the DNA is TGTGCCAGCAGCTTAATTCCTGGCGGGGGGGCTTTTGAGACCCAGTACTTC.